The 6 T cell receptor beta chains listed next were all sequenced from one sample in a study of T cells in Graves' hyperthyroidism and ophthalmopathy. Amplified regions were TCR beta CDR3 sequences from RNA transcripts. HTBI primers were employed in a first-round RT-PCR of the TCR CDR3. TCRdb re-analysed the multiplex PCR reads in MiXCR, keeping a single row per CDR3 protein. The sample yields a few hundred thousand distinct CDR3 sequences, 13% to 15% seen once. The sequenced sample was blood. The receptor source for this set is a woman aged 50 to 60 with Graves' hyperthyroidism that later progressed to Graves' ophthalmopathy.

This clonotype was observed at least ten times. This chain links TRBV28 with TRBJ2-5, with 9 bases fitting TRBD1. V lost 5 bases and J lost 1; bases outside the gene matches: 5. This CDR3 is 15 amino acids long. The germline V gene has CDR1 MDHEN and CDR2 SYDVKM. As DNA, the CDR3 is TGTGCCAGCAGTCCGGGACAGGGTCCCCAAGAGACCCAGTACTTC. Protein: CASSPGQGPQETQYF.

This clonotype came up many times. V is TRBV20-1 and J is TRBJ1-2, with D maybe TRBD1 (5 bases). The CDR3 is 12 residues long. With 7 bases removed from V and 8 bases from J, the gap between germline ends came to 17 bases. Germline values: CDR1 DFQATT, CDR2 SNEGSKA (reference sequence). In DNA form, the CDR3 reads TGCAGTGTAGTAGACAGTTCTGAAGGCTACACCTTC. Translating gives CSVVDSSEGYTF.

This clonotype was seen many times. The chain combines TRBV20-1 with TRBJ2-7, with 11 bases aligning to TRBD2. Germline CDR1 is DFQATT and CDR2 is SNEGSKA (reference sequence). The V segment lost 0 bases and the J segment 1 base; nucleotides outside the gene matches: 5. The CDR3 has 16 residues. The chain's CDR3 is CSARETGLAVSYEQYF. CDR3 sequence (DNA): TGCAGTGCTAGAGAAACGGGACTAGCGGTTTCCTACGAGCAGTACTTC.

The chain carries TRBV9 and TRBJ1-5, with a possible D match to TRBD1 (6 bases). In germline, CDR1 is SGDLS, CDR2 YYNGEE. This CDR3 is built from 15 residues. Trimming removed 3 bases from V and 0 bases from J, with 10 bases in between. CDR3 nucleotide sequence: TGTGCCAGCAGCGGAGAGGGGGTTAGCAATCAGCCCCAGCATTTT. Amino acid sequence: CASSGEGVSNQPQHF.

V and J are TRBV20-1 and TRBJ1-3, with D maybe TRBD1 (6 bases). With 6 bases removed from V and 8 bases from J, the gap between germline ends came to 14 bases. Germline lookup yields CDR1 DFQATT and CDR2 SNEGSKA (reference sequence). The CDR3 extends over 12 amino acids. DNA of the CDR3: TGCAGTGCCCCGGAGAGGGGGGACACCATATATTTT. Its translation is CSAPERGDTIYF.

The chain joins TRBV7-2 to TRBJ2-7; no clear D. The CDR3 has 14 residues. V gave up 3 bases and J gave up 9 bases, with 18 bases separating them. Germline V gives CDR1 SGHTA, CDR2 FQGNSA. This chain's CDR3 is CASSFPNRLWAQYF. The DNA for the CDR3 is TGTGCCAGCAGCTTCCCCAACCGACTCTGGGCGCAGTACTTC.